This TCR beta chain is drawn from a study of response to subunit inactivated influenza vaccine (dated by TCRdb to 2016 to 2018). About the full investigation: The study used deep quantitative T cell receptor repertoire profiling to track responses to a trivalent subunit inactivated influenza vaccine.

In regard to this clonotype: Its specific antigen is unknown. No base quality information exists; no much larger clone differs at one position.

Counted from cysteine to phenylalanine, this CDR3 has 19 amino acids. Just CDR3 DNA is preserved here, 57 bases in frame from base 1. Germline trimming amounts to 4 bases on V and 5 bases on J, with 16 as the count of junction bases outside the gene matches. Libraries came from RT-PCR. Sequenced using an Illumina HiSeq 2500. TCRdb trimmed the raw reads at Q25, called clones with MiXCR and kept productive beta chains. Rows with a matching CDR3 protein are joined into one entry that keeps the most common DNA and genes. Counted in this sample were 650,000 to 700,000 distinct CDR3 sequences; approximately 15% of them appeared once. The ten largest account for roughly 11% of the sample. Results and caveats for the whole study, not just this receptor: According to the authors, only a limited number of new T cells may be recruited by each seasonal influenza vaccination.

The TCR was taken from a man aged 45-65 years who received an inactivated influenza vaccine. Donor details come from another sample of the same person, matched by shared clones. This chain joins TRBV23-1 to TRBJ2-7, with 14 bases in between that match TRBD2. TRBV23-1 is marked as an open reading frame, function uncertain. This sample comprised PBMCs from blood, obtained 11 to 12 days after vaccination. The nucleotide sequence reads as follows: TGCGCCAGCAGTCTCGACCTCGGGACTAGCGGGAGTCGAGCCCACGAGCAGTACTTC. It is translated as CASSLDLGTSGSRAHEQYF.